Presented here are 14 T cell receptor beta chains from one specimen sequenced in a study of PD-1 blockade in classical Hodgkin lymphoma. Here immunoSEQ multiplex PCR was the method, and the copy in TCRdb shows in-frame clones only, minus some. The sample yields over 60,000 clones, over 70% seen once. No patient escaped relapse after autologous stem cell transplantation, and brentuximab vedotin exposure varied. Specimen: peripheral blood mononuclear cells (PBMCs), collected before the second cycle of nivolumab. The receptors stem from a human donor with classical Hodgkin lymphoma.

This clone turned up a few times. The genes are TRBV19 and TRBJ2-2; D remains unclear. The CDR3 is 14 amino acids. Germline V gives CDR1 LNHDA, CDR2 SQIVND (reference sequence). Trimming stripped 7 bases from V and 4 bases from J, with 13 bases between. The CDR3 sequence: CASTEAFITGELFF. The CDR3 nucleotides read TGTGCCAGTACCGAGGCCTTCATCACCGGGGAGCTGTTTTTT.

This clone came up once. The chain joins TRBV27 to TRBJ1-3, with D hard to call. CDR1 and CDR2 (germline): MNHEY, SMNVEV (reference sequence). The CDR3 spans 15 residues. V lost 5 bases, J lost 2 bases, and 13 bases lay in between. CDR3 sequence reads: CASSIVPGTGNTIYF. The CDR3 DNA is TGTGCCAGCAGTATAGTTCCGGGGACTGGAAACACCATATATTTT.

This chain links TRBV11-3 with TRBJ2-1; D not resolved. Germline V lookup: CDR1 SGHNT, CDR2 YENEEA. V lost 1 base and J 3 bases, leaving 7 bases between the germline ends. The CDR3 covers 14 residues. The CDR3 nucleotides are TGTGCCAGCAGCTTAGGAGGAAACTACAATGAGCAGTTCTTC. This encodes CASSLGGNYNEQFF.

There are a few counts of this clone. The chain couples TRBV10-3 to TRBJ2-7; D may correspond to TRBD1 or TRBD2 (5 bases each). The CDR3 extends over 13 amino acids. The V end was cut by 8 bases, the J end by 5 bases, with 16 bases between. Germline V gene data show CDR1 as ENHRY and CDR2 as SYGVKD. The CDR3 bases are TGTGCCATCCGCACCGGGGCCCCAAACGAGCAGTACTTC. Residues: CAIRTGAPNEQYF.

V and J are TRBV5-1 and TRBJ1-5; D remains ambiguous. CDR3 size: 15 residues. V shed 0 bases and J shed 0 bases, with 7 bases lying between them. Germline CDR1 reads SGHRS; CDR2 reads YFSETQ. DNA of the CDR3: TGCGCCAGCAGCTTGGGAGGCAGTAGCAATCAGCCCCAGCATTTT. This codes for CASSLGGSSNQPQHF.

This clone was detected a few times. The genes are TRBV5-1 and TRBJ2-5; D is unclear. The germline CDR1 and CDR2 sequences are SGHRS and YFSETQ. Trimming shortened V by 4 bases and J by 2 bases, and 12 bases separated the two germline ends. There are 14 residues in the CDR3. CDR3 amino acids: CASSLKGPQETQYF. CDR3 sequence (DNA): TGCGCCAGCAGCCTAAAGGGCCCTCAAGAGACCCAGTACTTC.

The chain recombines TRBV15 with TRBJ2-3; TRBD1 matches at 8 bases. Trimming removed 4 bases from V and 0 bases from J; junction bases left unmatched: 3. Germline V lookup: CDR1 LNHNV, CDR2 YYDKDF (reference sequence). This CDR3 region has 15 residues. Here the CDR3 DNA reads TGTGCCACCAGCATAGGACAGGGCAGCACAGATACGCAGTATTTT. Translated: CATSIGQGSTDTQYF.

The genes are TRBV19 and TRBJ2-7; tentatively, D is TRBD1 (5 bases). The CDR3 totals 12 residues. Germline CDR1 LNHDA, CDR2 SQIVND (reference sequence). V lost 4 bases, J lost 3 bases, and 7 bases lay in between. The CDR3 reads CASSTQGYEQYF. In nucleotides, the CDR3 is TGTGCCAGTAGTACCCAGGGCTACGAGCAGTACTTC.

This chain connects TRBV7-9 to TRBJ2-7, with 8 bases fitting TRBD2. Trimming at V came to 5 bases and at J to 2 bases, leaving 8 bases not matched to a gene. CDR3 size: 15 residues. Germline V gives CDR1 SEHNR, CDR2 FQNEAQ (reference sequence). CDR3 amino acids: CASSPSGGRTYEQYF. The CDR3, as DNA: TGTGCCAGCAGCCCGAGCGGGGGCCGAACCTACGAGCAGTACTTC.

This clone was detected once. The gene calls are TRBV28 and TRBJ1-4, with D unresolved. Trimming cost V 3 bases and J 4 bases, with 9 bases left between them. This CDR3 is 14 amino acids long. From germline, CDR1 is MDHEN and CDR2 SYDVKM. CDR3 nucleotide sequence: TGTGCCAGCAGTTTGGTACAGATTAATGAAAAACTGTTTTTT. Amino acid sequence: CASSLVQINEKLFF.

The chain has TRBV19 and TRBJ1-1; 9 nucleotides line up with TRBD1. V was clipped by 8 bases and J by 2 bases; unmatched bases: 3. The CDR3 covers 13 residues. Looked up from germline, CDR1 is LNHDA and CDR2 is SQIVND (reference sequence). The CDR3 loop is CASGDRVNTEAFF. The DNA for the CDR3 is TGTGCCAGTGGGGACAGGGTAAACACTGAAGCTTTCTTT.

The rearrangement joins TRBV14 to TRBJ2-1; 7 bases are a match to TRBD2. The CDR3 spans 15 residues. J gave up 6 bases and V 3 bases, and 8 bases lay outside the gene matches. Germline V CDR1 and CDR2: SGHDN, FVKESK. The chain's CDR3 is CASSHGLAVRNEQFF. CDR3 in DNA: TGTGCCAGCAGCCACGGTCTAGCGGTACGCAATGAGCAGTTCTTC. Filled out from reference TRBV14 and TRBJ2-1, the complete variable domain reads EAGVTQFPSHSVIEKGQTVTLRCDPISGHDNLYWYRRVMGKEIKFLLHFVKESKQDESGMPNNRFLAERTGGTYSTLKVQPAELEDSGVYFCASSHGLAVRNEQFFGPGTRLTVL.

The chain combines TRBV6-5 with TRBJ2-7, with TRBD2 matching over 7 bases. With 5 bases clipped from V and 3 bases from J, the junction kept 1 base outside the gene matches. The V gene's germline CDR1 is MNHEY and CDR2 SVGAGI. The CDR3 has 12 residues. The CDR3, as DNA: TGTGCCAGCAGTGGGGGGGGCTACGAGCAGTACTTC. It yields the protein CASSGGGYEQYF.

The genes are TRBV9 and TRBJ2-2; TRBD1 or TRBD2 may be the D gene (6 bases each). Trimming took 0 bases from V and 9 from J, leaving 15 bases between them. This CDR3 comprises 15 residues. From germline, CDR1 is SGDLS and CDR2 YYNGEE. The CDR3 DNA is TGTGCCAGCAGCGTAGGGGGGGCTAACCTTAGGGAGCTGTTTTTT. It codes for CASSVGGANLRELFF.